The T cell receptor (beta chain) described here comes from a study of cytomegalovirus exposure and HLA in healthy donors. Germline CDR1 is LNHDA and CDR2 is SQIVND (reference sequence). The CDR3 has 14 amino acids. V gave up 1 base and J gave up 1 base, with 8 bases separating them. This PCR relied on a set of 60 Vbeta primers and 13 Jbeta primers. Sequencing was performed with immunoSEQ multiplex PCR; in TCRdb, only in-frame clones are kept and a portion is missing. The sample lists approximately 110,000 clones, 82% occurring once. J is TRBJ2-7 and V is TRBV19; D is uncertain. Material: PBMCs. The sequence came from a woman aged 18-30 years in good health and CMV-seronegative. DNA for the CDR3: TGTGCCAGTAGTATAGTTGCGGAGTCCTACGAGCAGTACTTC. Translation gives CASSIVAESYEQYF.